Listed below are T cell receptor beta chains from one sample, sequenced in a study of shared clonotypes between healthy human individuals. TCRdb's table, derived via immunoSEQ multiplex PCR, lists solely in-frame clones and lacks some. The table lists 1.5 million to 2.5 million clones, approximately 95% of them singletons. The sample comprised naive CD8+ T cells sorted from blood. All receptors come from a man in his late teens or twenties in good health. The CDR3 runs from the conserved cysteine through the conserved F or W. D genes are given only for firm matches. The size field is filled for only some rows; it gives once, few, many or a size class.

.	.	TRBV5-6	TRBJ2-7	CASSLGDTFISYEQYF	TGTGCCAGCAGCTTGGGAGACACCTTCATCTCCTACGAGCAGTACTTC
.	.	TRBV5-1	TRBJ2-7	CASRSFAGSNYEQYF	TGCGCCAGCAGATCATTTGCGGGATCTAACTACGAGCAGTACTTC
.	.	TRBV10-2	TRBJ1-1	CASRGLTEAFF	TGCGCCAGCAGAGGGCTAACTGAAGCTTTCTTT
once	.	TRBV7-2	TRBJ1-6	CASSSDRANSPLHF	TGTGCCAGCAGCTCAGACAGAGCAAATTCACCCCTCCACTTT
.	.	TRBV12-2	TRBJ1-2	CASRFSGSFYGYTF	TGTGCAAGTCGCTTCTCCGGGTCTTTCTATGGCTACACCTTC
.	.	TRBV6-1	TRBJ2-1	CASSPGPAENEQFF	TGTGCCAGCAGTCCGGGACCCGCGGAGAATGAGCAGTTCTTC
.	.	TRBV30	TRBJ2-1	CAWSRTPPYNEQFF	TGTGCCTGGAGTCGGACTCCCCCCTACAATGAGCAGTTCTTC
.	.	TRBV4-3	TRBJ2-7	CASSQVDEQYF	TGCGCCAGCAGCCAAGTGGACGAGCAGTACTTC
.	TRBD1	TRBV4-1	TRBJ2-7	CASSHKGQGSYEQYF	TGCGCCAGCAGCCACAAGGGACAGGGATCCTACGAGCAGTACTTC
.	.	TRBV9	TRBJ2-1	CASSGGRDDEQFF	TGTGCCAGCAGCGGGGGGCGCGATGATGAGCAGTTCTTC
.	.	TRBV10-1	TRBJ1-1	CASSSQGNTEAFF	TGCGCCAGCAGTTCACAGGGGAACACTGAAGCTTTCTTT
few	.	TRBV6-5	TRBJ2-7	CASSPRQDYEQYF	TGTGCCAGCAGTCCCCGACAGGACTACGAGCAGTACTTC
.	.	TRBV25-1	TRBJ2-7	CASSEMGEVYEQYF	TGTGCCAGCAGTGAAATGGGAGAGGTCTACGAGCAGTACTTC
.	.	TRBV7-8	TRBJ1-4	CASSSGAVNEKLFF	TGTGCCAGCAGCTCGGGGGCCGTTAATGAAAAACTGTTTTTT
.	.	TRBV2	TRBJ1-4	CATASVGVNEKLFF	TGTGCCACCGCCTCGGTGGGGGTTAATGAAAAACTGTTTTTT
.	.	TRBV9	TRBJ2-7	CASSTGAGFNEQYF	TGTGCCAGCAGCACGGGGGCAGGGTTCAACGAGCAGTACTTC